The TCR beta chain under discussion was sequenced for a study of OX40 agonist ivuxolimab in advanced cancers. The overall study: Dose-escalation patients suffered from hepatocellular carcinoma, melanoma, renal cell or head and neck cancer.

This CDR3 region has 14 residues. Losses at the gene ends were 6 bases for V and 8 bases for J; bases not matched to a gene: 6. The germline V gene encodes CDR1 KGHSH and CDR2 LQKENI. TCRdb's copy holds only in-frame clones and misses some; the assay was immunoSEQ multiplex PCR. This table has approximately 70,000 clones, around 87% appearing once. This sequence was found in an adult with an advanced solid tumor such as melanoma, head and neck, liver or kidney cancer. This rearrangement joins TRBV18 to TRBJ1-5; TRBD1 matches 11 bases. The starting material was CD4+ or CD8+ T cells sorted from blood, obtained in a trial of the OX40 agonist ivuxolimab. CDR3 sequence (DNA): TGTGCCAGCTCTGGACAGGGGGCGATTGAGCCCCAGCATTTT. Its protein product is CASSGQGAIEPQHF.